One sample yielded the 27 T cell receptor beta chains listed below, sequenced in a study of a mutant IDH1 vaccine in newly diagnosed glioma. The time point is: week 5, during vaccination. Vaccine doses each comprised 300 ug of mutant IDH1 20-mer peptide, with topical imiquimod. Antigens of these TCRs are unknown. Repertoires were generated with immunoSEQ multiplex PCR, while TCRdb's copy carries only in-frame clones and drops some. The sample has 50,000 to 75,000 clones; about 81% are singletons. The specimen comprised PBMCs, sampled from a glioma patient whose treatment included an IDH1 peptide vaccine. These receptors originate from a woman aged 45-60 years with glioma.

This clone appeared once. The V call is TRBV18, the J call TRBJ2-7; 8 positions match TRBD2. Germline-derived CDR1 and CDR2 are KGHSH and LQKENI. The length of the CDR3 is 15 residues. The V segment lost 2 bases and the J segment 6 bases; nucleotides outside the gene matches: 9. The CDR3 sequence: CASSPRAGEISEQYF. The CDR3, as DNA: TGTGCCAGCTCACCAAGAGCGGGGGAAATTTCCGAGCAGTACTTC.

The gene calls are TRBV7-8 and TRBJ1-1; D gene uncertain. The CDR3 totals 15 residues. Trimming removed 5 bases at V and 4 bases at J, with 17 bases between. Germline V gene lookup returns CDR1 SGHVS and CDR2 FQNEAQ. DNA of the CDR3: TGTGCCAGCAGCCCAAATGATTATGTGAGCACTGAAGCTTTCTTT. Its protein product is CASSPNDYVSTEAFF.

J is TRBJ2-7 and V is TRBV14; possible D gene TRBD1, 6 bases. The CDR3 length is 15 residues. CDR1 and CDR2 from the germline V gene are SGHDN and FVKESK. V shed 3 bases and J shed 0 bases, with 12 bases lying between them. The CDR3 DNA reads TGTGCCAGCAGCCAGGGTACAGGGAGCTCCTACGAGCAGTACTTC. Its protein product is CASSQGTGSSYEQYF.

The V gene is TRBV19, the J gene TRBJ2-3, with D possibly TRBD2 on 6 matching bases. Germline V lookup: CDR1 LNHDA, CDR2 SQIVND (reference sequence). V was pared by 5 bases and J by 2 bases, with 17 bases between. The CDR3 sequence is 16 residues long. The CDR3 sequence: CASSSRGPGVTDTQYF. The CDR3 nucleotides read TGTGCCAGTAGTTCTAGGGGACCGGGAGTCACAGATACGCAGTATTTT.

This sequence joins TRBV30 and TRBJ2-5, with 10 positions matching TRBD2. The CDR3 consists of 16 residues. V shed 8 bases and J 3 bases; nucleotides not matched to a gene: 15. Germline lookup yields CDR1 GTSNPN and CDR2 SVGIG (reference sequence). As DNA, the CDR3 is TGTGCCCGAGAGCGGTTAGCGGGGGGACCCAAAGAGACCCAGTACTTC. This sequence encodes CARERLAGGPKETQYF.

In this sample, this clone turned up a few times. The chain carries TRBV5-3 and TRBJ1-4; D perhaps matches TRBD1 (6 bases). TRBV5-3 is treated as an ORF (open reading frame) with a function not yet certain. The CDR3 is 14 residues long. Trimming shortened V by 1 base and J by 3 bases, and 7 bases separated the two germline ends. CDR3 DNA sequence: TGTGCCAGAAGCTTGACAGGGTCTAATGAAAAACTGTTTTTT. Translated: CARSLTGSNEKLFF.

This clone was counted a few times. The chain has TRBV4-3 and TRBJ1-1; maybe TRBD1 (5 bases). CDR1 is LGHNA and CDR2 is YSLEER in the germline V gene. V was clipped by 0 bases and J by 4 bases, with 9 bases between them. The CDR3 length is 14 residues. The CDR3 DNA sequence: TGCGCCAGCAGCCAAGATCCGAGGGGCACTGAAGCTTTCTTT. Residues: CASSQDPRGTEAFF.

V is TRBV29-1 and J is TRBJ1-5; D remains ambiguous. Trimming pared 6 bases from V and 7 bases from J, leaving 13 bases between. Germline lookup yields CDR1 SQVTM and CDR2 ANQGSEA. The CDR3 covers 12 residues. CDR3 coding DNA: TGCAGCGTCGGCCTCGGAGGGCAGCCCCAGCATTTT. Its translation is CSVGLGGQPQHF.

This chain uses TRBV6-1 with TRBJ1-5; possibly TRBD1 for D (5 bases). Trimming pared 4 bases from V and 4 bases from J, leaving 11 bases between. Looked up from germline, CDR1 is MNHNS and CDR2 is SASEGT. The CDR3 runs 14 residues. CDR3 region: CASSGRDQNQPQHF. CDR3 bases: TGTGCCAGCAGTGGCCGGGACCAAAATCAGCCCCAGCATTTT.

This chain uses TRBV14 with TRBJ1-4; D not resolved. From germline, CDR1 is SGHDN and CDR2 FVKESK. V gave up 5 bases and J gave up 8 bases, with 18 bases separating them. The CDR3 spans 15 residues. CDR3 sequence: CASSALGSLGEKLFF. The CDR3 DNA reads TGTGCCAGCAGCGCACTCGGGAGTCTGGGGGAAAAACTGTTTTTT.

The V call is TRBV5-1, the J call TRBJ1-6, with TRBD1 identical over 9 bases. V shed 3 bases and J 5 bases; nucleotides not matched to a gene: 12. Per germline, CDR1 SGHRS and CDR2 YFSETQ. This CDR3 has 18 amino acids. The CDR3 sequence is CASSSGTGGGIDNSPLHF. For the CDR3, the DNA is TGCGCCAGCAGCTCGGGCACAGGGGGCGGGATCGATAATTCACCCCTCCACTTT.

This clone appeared a few times. The chain joins TRBV5-6 to TRBJ1-6; 12 nucleotides align to TRBD1. The CDR3 consists of 15 residues. Germline assignment: CDR1 SGHDT and CDR2 YYEEEE. The V gene end was trimmed by 4 bases and the J gene end by 9 bases; junction bases not matched to a gene: 5. The CDR3 loop is CASSQRDRGLSPLHF. The CDR3 DNA follows: TGTGCCAGCAGCCAAAGGGACAGGGGGCTTTCACCCCTCCACTTT.

The rearrangement joins TRBV9 to TRBJ1-2; possible D gene TRBD1, 6 bases. CDR1 and CDR2 from the germline V gene are SGDLS and YYNGEE. The germline V and J ends were trimmed by 2 bases and 7 bases, with 12 bases remaining between them. CDR3 length equals 13 residues. CDR3 nucleotides: TGTGCCAGCAGCGTTCCCGGGACACTTGGCTACACCTTC. It encodes CASSVPGTLGYTF.

V usage is TRBV20-1 and J usage is TRBJ2-5; D is ambiguous. Trimming took off 5 bases at V and 5 bases at J, with 9 bases between the two ends. Germline CDR1 reads DFQATT; CDR2 reads SNEGSKA (reference sequence). This CDR3 region has 11 residues. The CDR3 spells CSAAPTETQYF. The CDR3 DNA reads as TGCAGTGCTGCGCCCACGGAGACCCAGTACTTC.

In this sample, this clone turned up a few times. The chain is built from TRBV29-1 and TRBJ1-5; 9 bases line up with TRBD1. The CDR3 has 13 residues. Trimming at V came to 6 bases and at J to 6 bases, leaving 6 bases not matched to a gene. Germline CDR1 is SQVTM and CDR2 is ANQGSEA. The CDR3 bases are TGCAGCGTGAGGACAGGGGTTGGTCAGCCCCAGCATTTT. Protein product: CSVRTGVGQPQHF. The entire variable domain, with the rest obtained from reference TRBV29-1 and TRBJ1-5, is as follows: SAVISQKPSRDICQRGTSLTIQCQVDSQVTMMFWYRQQPGQSLTLIATANQGSEATYESGFVIDKFPISRPNLTFSTLTVSNMSPEDSSIYLCSVRTGVGQPQHFGDGTRLSIL.

This sequence joins TRBV7-2 and TRBJ1-2; D unclear. The V end lost 0 bases, the J end lost 7 bases, and 15 bases lay between the germline ends. Germline CDR1 SGHTA, CDR2 FQGNSA. There are 15 residues in the CDR3. CDR3 sequence (DNA): TGTGCCAGCAGCTTAGCGGCCGGGAGTTCCGTTGGCTACACCTTC. Amino acids: CASSLAAGSSVGYTF.

This clone was seen only a few times. The J gene is TRBJ1-1, the V gene TRBV5-1; TRBD1 agrees at 9 bases. Germline CDR1 SGHRS, CDR2 YFSETQ. This CDR3 contains 16 residues. Trimming took 4 bases from V and 1 from J; bases not matched to a gene: 8. The CDR3 DNA is TGCGCCAGCAGCCGAACAGGGGGCAGCGGGAACACTGAAGCTTTCTTT. Translated, it gives CASSRTGGSGNTEAFF.

The chain has TRBV29-1 and TRBJ1-2, with 7 bases that match TRBD1. V shed 6 bases and J 0 bases; nucleotides not matched to a gene: 4. Germline assignment: CDR1 SQVTM and CDR2 ANQGSEA. CDR3 size: 13 residues. The chain's CDR3 is CSVSQGTNYGYTF. In DNA, the CDR3 is TGCAGCGTCTCACAGGGGACTAACTATGGCTACACCTTC.

The gene calls are TRBV7-3 and TRBJ1-6; possible D gene TRBD1, 5 bases. There are 14 residues in the CDR3. V lost 5 bases and J 10 bases, leaving 15 bases between the germline ends. Germline loops: CDR1 SGHTA, CDR2 FQGTGA. The CDR3: CASSQRGERSPLHF. CDR3 DNA: TGTGCCAGCAGCCAAAGAGGGGAAAGATCACCCCTCCACTTT.

The chain has TRBV10-1 and TRBJ2-7; D gene ambiguous. Trimming shortened V by 4 bases and J by 5 bases, and 15 bases separated the two germline ends. CDR3 length equals 14 residues. The germline CDR1 and CDR2 sequences are WNHNN and SYGVQD (reference sequence). This CDR3 reads CASSAPPPAHEQYF. CDR3 sequence (DNA): TGCGCCAGCAGTGCACCCCCCCCCGCCCACGAGCAGTACTTC.

The V gene is TRBV7-3, the J gene TRBJ1-6; no firm D call. Germline V CDR1 and CDR2: SGHTA, FQGTGA. This CDR3 has 12 amino acids. Between the trimmed V and J ends, which lost 3 bases and 10 bases, there was a span of 7 bases. The CDR3 DNA sequence: TGTGCCAGCAGCTTTGGAGTATCACCCCTCCACTTT. It specifies CASSFGVSPLHF.

The V gene is TRBV6-1, the J gene TRBJ1-6; the D is unclear. CDR1 is MNHNS and CDR2 is SASEGT in the germline V gene. The CDR3 spans 15 residues. V was clipped by 1 base and J by 6 bases, with 10 bases between them. The CDR3 is CASSEGLGINSPLHF. In nucleotides, the CDR3 is TGTGCCAGCAGTGAAGGGCTTGGGATTAATTCACCCCTCCACTTT.

This chain connects TRBV5-1 to TRBJ1-1; TRBD1 is a possible D gene (6 bases). V was pared by 4 bases and J by 5 bases, with 24 bases between. CDR1 and CDR2 from the germline V gene are SGHRS and YFSETQ. The CDR3 sequence is 17 residues long. CDR3 DNA: TGCGCCAGCAGCCCCCAGGCGGGGAGGGGGGGTTTTACTGAAGCTTTCTTT. Its protein is CASSPQAGRGGFTEAFF.

The chain recombines TRBV6-5 with TRBJ1-4, with TRBD1 identical over 7 bases. Germline-derived CDR1 and CDR2 are MNHEY and SVGAGI. V gave up 4 bases and J gave up 13 bases; unmatched junction bases: 15. The CDR3 contains 15 residues. CDR3 sequence: CASSWDSSQDRGLFF. The CDR3 DNA reads as TGTGCCAGCAGTTGGGACAGTTCCCAGGATAGGGGACTGTTTTTT.

The chain uses TRBV7-2 and TRBJ2-1, with D perhaps given as TRBD1 or TRBD2 (5 bases each). The germline gives CDR1 SGHTA, CDR2 FQGNSA. The V and J ends lost 5 bases and 7 bases respectively, with 15 bases between them. CDR3 length: 14 amino acids. The CDR3 DNA reads TGTGCCAGCAGCAACCCCGGGACCAATAATGAGCAGTTCTTC. Protein product: CASSNPGTNNEQFF.

This clone came up a few times. The V call is TRBV5-1, the J call TRBJ1-1; D is perhaps TRBD1 (5 bases). The CDR3 extends over 16 amino acids. With 3 bases removed from V and 0 bases from J, the gap between germline ends came to 15 bases. In germline, CDR1 is SGHRS, CDR2 YFSETQ. CDR3 coding DNA: TGCGCCAGCAGCTGGGGGGGGACGGGGATGAACACTGAAGCTTTCTTT. It yields the protein CASSWGGTGMNTEAFF.

The chain joins TRBV5-1 to TRBJ2-2; D call uncertain. V was clipped by 4 bases and J by 0 bases, with 13 bases between them. The CDR3 is 16 residues long. Germline assignment: CDR1 SGHRS and CDR2 YFSETQ. The CDR3 DNA follows: TGCGCCAGCAGCCGTTCAGGACCGCCGAACACCGGGGAGCTGTTTTTT. Translation gives CASSRSGPPNTGELFF.